The sequence of this T cell receptor (beta chain) was determined in a study of cytomegalovirus exposure and HLA in healthy donors (dated by TCRdb to 2016 to 2017). Looking at the study overall: An earlier analysis of roughly 610 of the donors reported 250 to 350 Gb of sequence data and 90 million to 120 million unique TCR beta sequences obtained from approximately 180 million T cells. Approximately 310 gigabases of sequencing data and tens of millions of unique TCR sequences were included in an early release covering under 650 HLA-typed donors. Of the roughly 400 genotyped donors, roughly 80% fell in the genetic ancestry cluster associated with self-reported Caucasian donors. The study aimed to test whether cataloging public T cell receptors could reveal signatures of past pathogen exposure. The study profiled the T cell repertoires of 550 to 700 subjects by immunosequencing and related them to cytomegalovirus serostatus. In addition to the first cohort of 650 to 750 subjects, a separate validation cohort of 130 or so different subjects was used. The study combined high-throughput TCR immunosequencing, statistical association of individual TCRs with disease status, and machine learning to predict cytomegalovirus infection status. A later analysis re-analyzed previously published TCR beta repertoires from 500 to 700 donors and added high-resolution HLA genotyping to study TCR occurrence patterns. Rather than drawing on any new phenotypic data, the later analysis identified candidate immune exposures from TCR beta sequences and the way those sequences occurred across donors. To decide whether each TCR beta V gene segment behaved as functional or pseudogenic, an earlier analysis of 587 of the donors relied on high-throughput TCR beta sequencing. Alongside the repertoire data, information on donor age, sex, ethnicity and CMV serostatus was compiled. In a later genetic analysis, genome-wide SNP genotypes for about 60% of the 666 donors were used, and that subset was treated as a discovery cohort. All discovery cohort repertoires had been generated on a single sequencing platform. HLA typing covered class I and class II loci at four-digit resolution. Typing coverage varied by locus: roughly 629-640 donors for A, B, C, DRB1 and DQB1; 522 for DQA1; about 570 for DPA1; around 450 for DPB1. Roughly 5 DR-DQ haplotypes were handled as single units for association and clustering, since linkage in the cohort was strong. On average, 235,054 unique TCR beta nucleotide sequences were sequenced per donor among a few hundred genotyped donors of the cohort, with roughly 18% of those sequences being non-productive.

The cohort was made up of roughly 670 healthy bone marrow donors. At the time of sampling, all cohort members were nominally healthy, though unrecorded immune exposures were likely present. The donor tested CMV seronegative, placing the donor among the 350 or so seronegative members of the cohort. Every donor gave a peripheral blood sample, and the peripheral blood mononuclear cells from that sample were used for TCR beta sequencing. The Qiagen DNeasy Blood Extraction Kit was used to extract genomic DNA from the blood cell samples. There are 14 amino acids in the CDR3, from cysteine to phenylalanine inclusive. Only the CDR3 region is kept as DNA, spanning 42 bases read in frame from base 1. V is pared back by 1 base and J by 1 base, with 4 bases lying between the germline termini. CDR1 SSHAT and CDR2 FNYEAQ were looked up in the germline V gene (reference sequence). Library preparation employed the immunoSEQ multiplex PCR assay. The multiplex PCR relied on a mix of 60 forward primers for TCR Vbeta segments and 13 reverse primers for TCR Jbeta segments. The CDR3 region of rearranged TCR beta genes was amplified from genomic DNA with a multiplex PCR assay. The Illumina HiSeq System was used to sequence the amplified TCR beta libraries as 87-base-pair reads. The published analysis was carried out like this. In a later analysis, approximately 74 million unique TCR beta chains were counted across the 666 repertoires, and around 10 million of these chains were shared by at least two donors. Raw reads were error-corrected and collapsed into unique sequences with a nearest-neighbor algorithm that merged closely related sequences to remove PCR and sequencing errors. CDR3 sequences were aligned to IMGT reference sequences to assign V, D and J gene segments. For a sequence to be retained, a match of at least six nucleotides was required to both a V gene segment and a J gene segment. Rearrangements were called productive when the CDR3 lacked stop codons and stayed in frame with V and J; all others were non-productive. Following IMGT convention, CDR3 was defined as the stretch from the second conserved V-encoded cysteine up to the conserved J-encoded phenylalanine. The earlier analysis of about 640 of the donors excluded any sequence lacking an unambiguous match to a single V gene segment. An earlier analysis of roughly 590 of the donors called V segments functional above 56.7% productive rearrangements and segregating when the between-donor standard deviation exceeded 5%. A statistical classification framework was built to diagnose cytomegalovirus status from the catalog of TCR beta chain sequences. In a later analysis, TCR nucleotide sequences were compared against IMGT/GENE-DB human TR gene sequences so that V and J genes could be assigned. A later analysis assigned CDR3 sequences and most-parsimonious VDJ recombination scenarios with the TCRdist pipeline. In a later analysis, every TCR beta chain was defined by the combination of its CDR3 amino acid sequence and its V-gene family, and reads without a unique V-gene family were dropped. A later analysis removed nearly 600 highly shared, low-generation-probability nucleotide sequences to deal with suspected cross-contamination and a sequencing artifact. In a later analysis, a clonal expansion index for each public chain was calculated from normalized within-repertoire ranks of inferred template counts. A later analysis computed generation probabilities with a VDJ recombination model fitted to out-of-frame rearrangements, and checked the results against IGoR. In a later analysis, TCR-TCR, TCR-HLA and TCR-CMV co-occurrence was scored with hypergeometric tests, and a repertoire-size bias correction was applied to TCR pairs. To estimate false discovery rates, a later analysis permuted the HLA or CMV assignments 20 times. In a later analysis, co-occurring TCRs were grouped using DBSCAN, with TCRdist sequence similarity added in when clustering inside HLA-allele-positive subsets. Repertoires with fewer than 30,000 or more than 120,000 public chains, plus five repertoires with anomalous nucleotide sharing, were excluded from co-occurrence clustering. Entries here come from immuneACCESS through TCRdb and include only in-frame sequences with V and J called. Some clones fail to appear in such tables; in the studies checked, an unresolved V gene covers under half of the shortfall, and the cause of the remainder is unknown. V and J calls and clone size come straight from that table; D and trimming were deduced from the DNA. In all, the sample holds approximately 70,000 clones, and over 75% of those were seen once. Of the sample, about 9.6% falls within the top ten clones.

A word on this clone: No cognate antigen has been identified for it. No clone much larger than this one lies a single base away; base qualities are absent.

Broader findings and caveats from the paper: In a later analysis, about 17,000 TCR beta sequences were associated with specific HLA alleles at a false discovery rate of 0.05. A later genetic analysis associated a missense DCLRE1C variant with V-gene and J-gene trimming of TCR beta chains, and an independent cohort replicated the association. The only immune exposure information available for the cohort was CMV serostatus. According to a later analysis, TCR association rates differed among HLA loci, with DRB1 alleles showing the most associated TCRs and HLA-C alleles showing the fewest. The sequencing pipeline was judged likely to have produced a cluster of highly shared sequence variants as a technical artifact. A later analysis found that HLA-associated TCR beta chains were more clonally expanded and had lower generation probabilities than equally common non-associated chains. Cytomegalovirus status was reported to be diagnosed by the classifier with high specificity and sensitivity in both the original and validation cohorts. This cohort had only TCR beta chains sequenced, and the lack of alpha or paired-chain data limited which features could be detected. In vitro tests confirmed that three of the cytomegalovirus-associated TCR beta chains recognize cytomegalovirus antigens. According to a later analysis, parvovirus B19, influenza, CMV and Epstein-Barr virus appeared linked to several top co-occurrence clusters. In an earlier analysis of some 540 of the donors, most TCR beta V segments appeared in productive rearrangements about 87% or about 30% of the time, broadly matching IMGT annotations. Roughly uniform sequencing depth across donors was assumed in presence/absence analyses, although this assumption may not hold. Most TCR sequences were seen in very few donors, while some public TCRs were found in many individuals. A further reported finding was that TCR beta sequences accurately predicted the HLA-A and HLA-B alleles for most subjects in the first cohort. Because counts were too low, around 18 rarely observed V segments, including chromosome 9 orphons, were left out of the earlier analysis of some 640 of the donors. Linkage disequilibrium might explain the correlated functional status among segregating V segments, but an unknown experimental factor could not be ruled out. When HLA alleles, especially DR and DQ, strongly co-occurred, attributing TCR associations to individual alleles was difficult. A total of fewer than 200 TCR beta chains were listed by the study as associated with cytomegalovirus. Most CMV-associated TCR beta chains appeared to be HLA-restricted in a later analysis, and the HLA associations seemed to be driven largely by CMV exposure. A later genetic analysis reported fewer N-insertions in productive TCRs among donors in an Asian-associated ancestry cluster than the approximately 700-donor mean. The 87-base-pair reads could not distinguish some IMGT-functional V segments, including TRBV6-2 and TRBV6-3, so those segments were excluded. It was suggested by the authors that the approach could potentially be generalized to other disease states and immunological phenotypes. Because some donors lacked HLA typing at each locus, the association tests relied only on the typed subset.

This clonotype was obtained from a middle-aged man in good health and CMV-seronegative. Sequenced: PBMCs. Recombination connected TRBV7-7 to TRBJ2-2; no D gene can be assigned with confidence. The nucleotide sequence is given as TGTGCCAGCAGCTTAGACAAGAACACCGGGGAGCTGTTTTTT. This is translated as CASSLDKNTGELFF. Where the CDR3 stops, the reference TRBV7-7 and TRBJ2-2 genes take over; the full variable domain is GAGVSQSPRYKVTKRGQDVTLRCDPISSHATLYWYQQALGQGPEFLTYFNYEAQPDKSGLPSDRFSAERPEGSISTLTIQRTEQRDSAMYRCASSLDKNTGELFFGEGSRLTVL.